The 29 T cell receptor beta chains presented below share a single source sample, sequenced in a study of blood T cells in healthy people across ages. PCR was performed a second time for about 7 to 11 cycles using a sample-barcoded 5' primer and a J-beta primer mix. MiXCR, run by TCRdb on the 5' RACE reads, gives a single entry per CDR3 protein. Here the sample spans 1.5 million to 2 million distinct CDR3 sequences, 25% to 30% being singletons. Sequencing was carried out using blood. These receptor sequences come from a woman in her twenties or thirties in good health.

This chain uses TRBV5-5 with TRBJ1-6, with D unresolved. CDR3 length: 15 amino acids. The germline gives CDR1 SGHKS, CDR2 YYEKEE (reference sequence). V was clipped by 2 bases and J by 8 bases, with 14 bases between them. CDR3 DNA sequence: TGTGCCAGCAGCTTTGGTTGGGATCCCGATTCACCCCTCCACTTT. Encoded protein: CASSFGWDPDSPLHF.

The rearrangement joins TRBV6-5 to TRBJ2-1, with D possibly being TRBD2 (7 bases). The CDR3 consists of 14 residues. V was trimmed by 3 bases and J by 7 bases, leaving 13 bases between them. Germline CDR1 reads MNHEY; CDR2 reads SVGAGI. The DNA of the CDR3 is TGTGCCAGCAGTTATTTGGGGGGGCCTAATGAGCAGTTCTTC. Translated, it gives CASSYLGGPNEQFF.

This clonotype has ten or more counts. V is TRBV10-3 and J is TRBJ2-1; 13 positions match TRBD2. In germline, CDR1 is ENHRY, CDR2 SYGVKD. This CDR3 comprises 18 residues. V was clipped by 3 bases and J by 0 bases; unmatched bases: 5. CDR3 bases: TGTGCCATCAGTGACCACGGACTAGCGGGGGACTCCTACAATGAGCAGTTCTTC. Protein product: CAISDHGLAGDSYNEQFF.

This chain links TRBV6-5 with TRBJ1-2; D is undetermined. Trimming took off 8 bases at V and 3 bases at J, with 10 bases between the two ends. The CDR3 has 12 residues. CDR1 and CDR2 (germline): MNHEY, SVGAGI. The CDR3 sequence: CASGLPDYGYTF. CDR3 in DNA: TGTGCCAGCGGGTTGCCTGACTATGGCTACACCTTC.

The rearrangement uses TRBV12-3 or TRBV12-4 and TRBJ1-3; tentatively, D is TRBD1 (5 bases). This CDR3 contains 14 residues. V shed 3 bases and J shed 4 bases, with 10 bases lying between them. The CDR3 reads CASSFAQGGNTIYF. The CDR3 bases are TGTGCCAGCAGTTTCGCGCAGGGAGGAAACACCATATATTTT.

The sample holds a few counts of this clonotype. The chain combines TRBV7-2 with TRBJ2-1, with D hard to call. Germline assignment: CDR1 SGHTA and CDR2 FQGNSA. Between the trimmed V and J ends, which lost 1 base and 10 bases, there was a span of 17 bases. The CDR3 spans 15 residues. CDR3: CASSLVADHAREQFF. CDR3 sequence (DNA): TGTGCCAGCAGCTTAGTTGCGGATCATGCGAGGGAGCAGTTCTTC.

The V call is TRBV5-1, the J call TRBJ1-1; D unresolved. V was shortened by 0 bases and J by 4 bases, with 10 bases between the two germline ends. Germline values: CDR1 SGHRS, CDR2 YFSETQ. The CDR3 is 14 amino acids. The CDR3: CASSLGLELTEAFF. The CDR3 DNA follows: TGCGCCAGCAGCTTGGGTCTGGAACTCACTGAAGCTTTCTTT.

This clonotype showed up many times. V usage is TRBV20-1 and J usage is TRBJ1-2; D may be TRBD1 (6 bases). The V and J ends lost 5 bases and 4 bases respectively, with 8 bases between them. The germline CDR1 and CDR2 sequences are DFQATT and SNEGSKA (reference sequence). The CDR3 totals 11 residues. CDR3 nucleotide sequence: TGCAGTGCTGCGGACAGCTATGGCTACACCTTC. Translating gives CSAADSYGYTF.

This clonotype was observed at least ten times. The V call is TRBV7-2, the J call TRBJ2-7; D remains ambiguous. Germline values: CDR1 SGHTA, CDR2 FQGNSA. The CDR3 has 13 amino acids. Between the trimmed V and J ends, which lost 1 base and 7 bases, there was a span of 11 bases. The CDR3 here is CASSLDRFGEQYF. CDR3 bases: TGTGCCAGCAGCTTAGACCGCTTTGGGGAGCAGTACTTC. The entire variable domain, with the rest obtained from reference TRBV7-2 and TRBJ2-7, is as follows: GAGVSQSPSNKVTEKGKDVELRCDPISGHTALYWYRQSLGQGLEFLIYFQGNSAPDKSGLPSDRFSAERTGGSVSTLTIQRTQQEDSAVYLCASSLDRFGEQYFGPGTRLTVT.

This clonotype was seen at least ten times. The rearrangement joins TRBV20-1 to TRBJ2-7, with D perhaps given as TRBD1 or TRBD2 (5 bases each). Germline assignment: CDR1 DFQATT and CDR2 SNEGSKA (reference sequence). This CDR3 has 12 residues. Trimming shortened V by 6 bases and J by 3 bases, and 12 bases separated the two germline ends. CDR3 region: CSANRDGYEQYF. CDR3 nucleotide sequence: TGCAGTGCAAACCGGGACGGCTACGAGCAGTACTTC.

The chain has TRBV18 and TRBJ2-3; D uncertain. Germline loops: CDR1 KGHSH, CDR2 LQKENI. V gave up 5 bases and J gave up 6 bases, with 12 bases separating them. The CDR3 runs to 13 residues. The CDR3, as DNA: TGTGCCAGCTCATCCGAGGCGGACGATACGCAGTATTTT. Protein sequence: CASSSEADDTQYF.

This clonotype appeared many times. The chain links TRBV7-2 to TRBJ2-5; TRBD1 aligns across 9 bases. Looked up from germline, CDR1 is SGHTA and CDR2 is FQGNSA. V shed 1 base, J shed 9 bases, and the junction held 12 bases outside the gene matches. The CDR3 consists of 16 residues. The CDR3 is CASSLGSGTGNEAQYF. CDR3 bases: TGTGCCAGCAGCTTAGGGTCCGGGACAGGGAATGAGGCCCAGTACTTC.

On this clonotype: One end of the junction varies from germline; a read error may be responsible. The chain links TRBV7-9 to TRBJ2-5; TRBD1 is a possible D gene (6 bases). This CDR3 contains 13 residues. In germline, CDR1 is SEHNR, CDR2 FQNEAQ (reference sequence). The CDR3 protein is CVSSSQGRKTQYF. CDR3 bases: TGTGTCAGCAGCTCCCAGGGGCGCAAGACCCAGTACTTC.

In this sample, this clonotype turned up a few times. This chain joins TRBV15 and TRBJ2-5; D gene uncertain. Between the trimmed V and J ends, which lost 6 bases and 3 bases, there was a span of 11 bases. The CDR3 is made up of 13 amino acids. Germline V CDR1 and CDR2: LNHNV, YYDKDF (reference sequence). This CDR3 reads CATRRYPKETQYF. In nucleotides, the CDR3 is TGTGCCACCAGAAGGTATCCTAAAGAGACCCAGTACTTC.

The chain has TRBV30 and TRBJ2-1; 14 positions agree with TRBD2. V gave up 1 base and J gave up 7 bases; unmatched junction bases: 9. CDR3 length: 17 residues. The V gene's germline CDR1 is GTSNPN and CDR2 SVGIG (reference sequence). The CDR3 loop reads CAWSGGTSGRARNEQFF. CDR3 sequence (DNA): TGTGCCTGGAGTGGCGGGACTAGCGGGAGAGCTAGGAATGAGCAGTTCTTC.

This chain connects TRBV5-5 to TRBJ2-3, with 9 bases fitting TRBD2. Per the germline V gene, CDR1 is SGHKS and CDR2 is YYEKEE (reference sequence). V lost 0 bases and J lost 1; bases outside the gene matches: 9. This CDR3 has 18 amino acids. The CDR3 protein is CASSLVSGSGVGTDTQYF. The CDR3 DNA is TGTGCCAGCAGCTTGGTTAGCGGGAGCGGTGTGGGCACAGATACGCAGTATTTT.

In its sample, this clonotype was seen many times. This chain connects TRBV20-1 to TRBJ2-1; 9 bases are a match to TRBD2. The CDR3 extends over 13 amino acids. The V gene end was trimmed by 6 bases and the J gene end by 9 bases; junction bases not matched to a gene: 9. From germline, CDR1 is DFQATT and CDR2 SNEGSKA (reference sequence). The CDR3 nucleotides are TGCAGTGCCCAGCAAGCGGGAGGAGCTGAGCAGTTCTTC. As protein: CSAQQAGGAEQFF.

The chain recombines TRBV2 with TRBJ2-1; 10 bases match TRBD2. Looked up from germline, CDR1 is SNHLY and CDR2 is FYNNEI. The J segment lost 6 bases and the V segment lost 4 bases, leaving 6 bases of the junction unmatched. The CDR3 is 15 residues long. CDR3 protein: CASSGNSGGANEQFF. CDR3 nucleotide sequence: TGTGCCAGCAGTGGAAACAGCGGGGGGGCCAATGAGCAGTTCTTC.

This clonotype has only a few counts. The rearrangement joins TRBV2 to TRBJ1-5; weak D call: TRBD1 (5 bases). There are 15 residues in the CDR3. Germline values: CDR1 SNHLY, CDR2 FYNNEI. Trimming left V 6 bases short and J 1 base short, with 13 bases between. CDR3 DNA sequence: TGTGCCAGCAGCGCGGGGCCGCGGAGCAATCAGCCCCAGCATTTT. It specifies CASSAGPRSNQPQHF.

V is TRBV25-1 and J is TRBJ2-1; D ambiguous. CDR1 is MGHDK and CDR2 is SYGVNS in the germline V gene. Trimming pared 1 base from V and 4 bases from J, leaving 8 bases between. The CDR3 spans 14 residues. DNA of the CDR3: TGTGCCAGCAGTGAATCCAACTCATACAATGAGCAGTTCTTC. Translating it yields CASSESNSYNEQFF.

This chain connects TRBV28 to TRBJ2-7; 7 nucleotides align to TRBD1. V shed 8 bases and J 3 bases; nucleotides not matched to a gene: 4. Germline V gene data show CDR1 as MDHEN and CDR2 as SYDVKM. This CDR3 spans 12 amino acids. CDR3 protein: CASRDRFYEQYF. The CDR3 coding sequence is TGTGCCAGCCGGGACAGATTCTACGAGCAGTACTTC.

The table lists this clonotype with a few counts. The gene calls are TRBV7-9 and TRBJ1-5, with D possibly matching TRBD1 (5 bases). The V and J ends lost 5 bases and 5 bases respectively, with 13 bases between them. The CDR3 contains 14 residues. Germline V lookup: CDR1 SEHNR, CDR2 FQNEAQ (reference sequence). CDR3 sequence (DNA): TGTGCCAGCAGCCAAACAGGTGACGATCAGCCCCAGCATTTT. Residues: CASSQTGDDQPQHF.

This clonotype was counted between two and nine times. V usage is TRBV29-1 and J usage is TRBJ1-1; D remains ambiguous. Per the germline V gene, CDR1 is SQVTM and CDR2 is ANQGSEA. Trimming left V 2 bases short and J 5 bases short, with 6 bases between. The CDR3 runs to 11 residues. The CDR3 loop reads CSVELRTEAFF. As DNA, the CDR3 is TGCAGCGTTGAATTGCGAACTGAAGCTTTCTTT. Full variable domain (missing parts from reference TRBV29-1 and TRBJ1-1): SAVISQKPSRDICQRGTSLTIQCQVDSQVTMMFWYRQQPGQSLTLIATANQGSEATYESGFVIDKFPISRPNLTFSTLTVSNMSPEDSSIYLCSVELRTEAFFGQGTRLTVV.

The table lists this clonotype with a count of one. The chain has TRBV29-1 and TRBJ2-1, with D tentatively TRBD1 or TRBD2 (5 bases each). This CDR3 is 12 amino acids long. V shed 7 bases and J shed 6 bases, with 13 bases lying between them. The germline CDR1 and CDR2 sequences are SQVTM and ANQGSEA. The CDR3 DNA reads as TGCAGCGCCCAGTGGGGGAGCAATGAGCAGTTCTTC. Translating it yields CSAQWGSNEQFF.

In this sample, this clonotype turned up a few times. The chain couples TRBV12-5 to TRBJ2-1; 9 bases match TRBD1. The germline gives CDR1 LGHNT, CDR2 FRNRAP. The length of the CDR3 is 16 residues. Unmatched junction bases numbered 7, after V lost 0 bases and J lost 7 bases. Here the CDR3 reads CASGLVGTGWMNEQFF. The CDR3, as DNA: TGTGCTAGTGGTTTGGTGGGGACAGGGTGGATGAATGAGCAGTTCTTC. The full variable domain, with the rest looked up from reference TRBV12-5 and TRBJ2-1, is DARVTQTPRHKVTEMGQEVTMRCQPILGHNTVFWYRQTMMQGLELLAYFRNRAPLDDSGMPKDRFSAEMPDATLATLKIQPSEPRDSAVYFCASGLVGTGWMNEQFFGPGTRLTVL.

This clonotype was counted a few times. The chain recombines TRBV6-5 with TRBJ1-5, with TRBD1 identical over 9 bases. Trimming removed 8 bases from V and 9 bases from J; junction bases left unmatched: 8. Germline V lookup: CDR1 MNHEY, CDR2 SVGAGI. CDR3 length: 13 amino acids. For the CDR3, the DNA is TGTGCCAGCTACAGGGGGCCCGGGATGCCCCAGCATTTT. Translation: CASYRGPGMPQHF.

This clonotype was detected only once. V is TRBV5-1 and J is TRBJ2-1; 12 nucleotides line up with TRBD2. The assigned J gene may be wrong: the sequence end matches TRBJ2-7 better. CDR3 length: 16 amino acids. The germline V gene has CDR1 SGHRS and CDR2 YFSETQ. The CDR3: CASSVTSGSSYNEQYF. CDR3 nucleotide sequence: TGCGCCAGCAGCGTGACTAGCGGGAGCTCCTACAATGAGCAGTACTTC.

This clonotype appeared a few times. The rearrangement uses TRBV20-1 and TRBJ2-3; weak D call: TRBD2 (5 bases). V lost 1 base and J 6 bases, leaving 14 bases between the germline ends. The germline CDR1 and CDR2 sequences are DFQATT and SNEGSKA (reference sequence). The CDR3 covers 14 residues. The chain's CDR3 is CSARVPLPGDTQYF. In DNA form, the CDR3 reads TGCAGTGCTAGAGTCCCCCTACCGGGGGATACGCAGTATTTT.

CDR3 nucleotides: TGTGCCAGCAGTTACTCCGGAAATAATAATTCACCCCTCCACTTT. It yields the protein CASSYSGNNNSPLHF. This chain joins TRBV6-2 or TRBV6-3 and TRBJ1-6; D gene uncertain. Germline CDR1 MNHEY, CDR2 SVGEGT. CDR3 size: 15 residues. Trimming removed 0 bases at V and 5 bases at J, with 8 bases between.